This is a list of T cell receptor beta chains from one sample in a study of identical twins. TCRdb processed the 5' RACE reads anew with MiXCR; each CDR3 protein has one entry. The sample lists some 710,000 distinct CDR3 sequences; over 5% were seen once. Sequences were obtained from naive T cells sorted from blood. The receptors were sampled from a man in his late teens or twenties in good health. CDR3s include the opening cysteine and the closing phenylalanine or tryptophan. A D gene is named only where the DNA matches it firmly. Rows give clone size only sometimes, using once, few, many, or a class for an expanded clone.

V	D	size	J	DNA	CDR3
TRBV27	.	few	TRBJ2-3	TGTGCCAGCAGTTCGTACGGGAGAGGGGCAGATACGCAGTATTTT	CASSSYGRGADTQYF
TRBV4-1	.	many	TRBJ2-3	TGCGCCAGCAGCCAAATCGGGATGACAGATACGCAGTATTTT	CASSQIGMTDTQYF
TRBV29-1	.	few	TRBJ1-1	TGCAGCGTCCAGGGACGGCTGAACACTGAAGCTTTCTTT	CSVQGRLNTEAFF
TRBV9	TRBD1	.	TRBJ1-5	TGTGCCAGCGGGACAGGGGGGGATAGCAATCAGCCCCAGCATTTT	CASGTGGDSNQPQHF
TRBV28	.	many	TRBJ2-7	TGTGCCAGCAGCCCCCGTTCTGGGGGGACCCACGAGCAGTACTTC	CASSPRSGGTHEQYF
TRBV7-9	.	many	TRBJ1-6	TGTGCCAGCAGCTTATGGTCAGGGAGGGAATCACCCCTCCACTTT	CASSLWSGRESPLHF
TRBV7-9	TRBD2	.	TRBJ2-5	TGTGCCAGCAGCTTGATGCGCACTAGCGGGACAAAAGAGACCCAGTACTTC	CASSLMRTSGTKETQYF
TRBV5-1	TRBD1	many	TRBJ2-3	TGCGCCAGCCACAGGGGAAGAACGGATACGCAGTATTTT	CASHRGRTDTQYF
TRBV6-2/TRBV6-3	.	many	TRBJ2-3	TGTGCCAGCAGTTACCCACCGGGCGGAGTAGATACGCAGTATTTT	CASSYPPGGVDTQYF
TRBV5-2	.	.	TRBJ1-6	TGTGCCGGCAAAACGAAACCCAAGGGACAGGGTCTAAGCTCCTATAATTCACCCCTCCACTTT	CAGKTKPKGQGLSSYNSPLHF
TRBV7-7	.	.	TRBJ2-1	TGTGCCAGCAGCACGGAGCCGGGAGCGAGGAATGAGCAGTTCTTC	CASSTEPGARNEQFF
TRBV11-2	TRBD1	few	TRBJ1-5	TGTGCCAGCAGCTTAGGGACAGGGCTTTATCAGCCCCAGCATTTT	CASSLGTGLYQPQHF
TRBV20-1	.	many	TRBJ2-5	TGCAGTCCTACTGGGGTACAAGAGACCCAGTACTTC	CSPTGVQETQYF
TRBV29-1	.	many	TRBJ2-4	TGCAGCAGTCGGTCCGGCAAAAACATTCAGTACTTC	CSSRSGKNIQYF
TRBV30	.	few	TRBJ2-7	TGTGCCTGGGGCCCGGACAGCGCCCATTACGAGCAGTACTTC	CAWGPDSAHYEQYF
TRBV5-1	.	many	TRBJ1-2	TGCGCCGGAGGAGGGGGTCCGGAGGGAGGCTACACCTTC	CAGGGGPEGGYTF
TRBV27	TRBD2	many	TRBJ2-1	TGTGCCAGCAGCATGGGGGTAGCGGGATACAATGAGCAGTTCTTC	CASSMGVAGYNEQFF
TRBV11-3	.	.	TRBJ2-3	TGTGCCAGCAGTTTACAGGGCGGGGACACAGATACGCAGTATTTT	CASSLQGGDTDTQYF
TRBV6-2/TRBV6-3	.	many	TRBJ2-1	TGTGCCAGCAGCTCCGCGACAGCGGACTACAATGAGCAGTTCTTC	CASSSATADYNEQFF
TRBV7-8	TRBD1	few	TRBJ2-5	TGTGCCAGCAGCTTAAGAAGGGACAGGGGTTCGGAGACCCAGTACTTC	CASSLRRDRGSETQYF
TRBV25-1	TRBD2	few	TRBJ2-1	TGTGCCAGCAGTGCGCCCCCACAAGCGGGACGCTACAATGAGCAGTTCTTC	CASSAPPQAGRYNEQFF
TRBV20-1	.	few	TRBJ2-5	TGCAGTGCTAGAGTCCTGCGACAGTTCCAAGAGACCCAGTACTTC	CSARVLRQFQETQYF
TRBV5-6	TRBD2	many	TRBJ2-7	TGTGCCAGCAGCTTGGGACTAGCGGAACAGACCTACGAGCAGTACTTC	CASSLGLAEQTYEQYF
TRBV4-3	.	many	TRBJ2-1	TGCGCCAGCAGCCAAGTAGGCTCTAGCAATGAGCAGTTCTTC	CASSQVGSSNEQFF
TRBV11-1	TRBD2	few	TRBJ2-1	TGTGCCAGCAGCTTATCCGGGAGGGCCTCCTACAATGAGCAGTTCTTC	CASSLSGRASYNEQFF
TRBV20-1	TRBD1	many	TRBJ2-3	TGCAGTGCTTCGGACAGGGACCCAGATACGCAGTATTTT	CSASDRDPDTQYF
TRBV28	TRBD2	many	TRBJ2-7	TGTGCCAGCAGTTTCCCGCTAGCGGGATTCTACGAGCAGTACTTC	CASSFPLAGFYEQYF
TRBV5-1	TRBD1	many	TRBJ2-7	TGCGCCAGCAGCTTGGTCTACAGGGGTAACTACGAGCAGTACTTC	CASSLVYRGNYEQYF
TRBV11-1	.	many	TRBJ2-1	TGTGCCAGCAAGGACTCGAAGGACAATGAGCAGTTCTTC	CASKDSKDNEQFF
TRBV13	.	.	TRBJ2-3	TGTGCCAGCAGCGACCCCCGGGACAACACAGATACGCAGTATTTT	CASSDPRDNTDTQYF
TRBV2	.	many	TRBJ1-1	TGTGCCAGCATTTCGCGGACCCGGGCTGAAGCTTTCTTT	CASISRTRAEAFF
TRBV29-1	.	many	TRBJ2-1	TGCAGCGTTGAAGATGTGCAGGGGGGTGAGCAGTTCTTC	CSVEDVQGGEQFF
TRBV19	.	few	TRBJ2-1	TGTGCCAGTAGTATACCGACAGGGACTTCTAATGAGCAGTTCTTC	CASSIPTGTSNEQFF
TRBV7-9	TRBD1	.	TRBJ2-7	TGTGCCAGCAGCTTAGGGTTAACAGGGGAGAGCTCCTACGAGCAGTACTTC	CASSLGLTGESSYEQYF
TRBV25-1	.	few	TRBJ1-5	TGTGCCAGCAGTGGGGTCCTTGGCAATCAGCCCCAGCATTTT	CASSGVLGNQPQHF
TRBV30	.	few	TRBJ2-2	TGTGCCTGGAGGAAGGACAGAGGATTAACCGGGGAGCTGTTTTTT	CAWRKDRGLTGELFF
TRBV7-9	.	.	TRBJ1-2	TGTGCCAGCAGCCCACCTCGGGGGGTCGACTATGGCTACACCTTC	CASSPPRGVDYGYTF
TRBV29-1	TRBD2	many	TRBJ2-2	TGCAGCGTTAAGCGGGGGACCGGGGAGCTGTTTTTT	CSVKRGTGELFF
TRBV20-1	.	.	TRBJ1-1	TGCAGTGCCGTACAGGGTCGAGGGAACACTGAAGCTTTCTTT	CSAVQGRGNTEAFF
TRBV12-3/TRBV12-4	TRBD2	many	TRBJ2-3	TGTGCCAGCAGTCCTATCCCAGGACTAGCGGGAGAGCCAGATACGCAGTATTTT	CASSPIPGLAGEPDTQYF
TRBV20-1	TRBD2	few	TRBJ2-7	TGCAGTGCGCGAAGTGTACTAGCGGGAGGAGTCTACGAGCAGTACTTC	CSARSVLAGGVYEQYF
TRBV5-1	.	few	TRBJ2-2	TGCGCCAGCAGTCCCACGGACGTGACCGGGGAGCTGTTTTTT	CASSPTDVTGELFF
TRBV7-9	TRBD2	few	TRBJ2-3	TGTGCCAGCAGCATTCCGGGACTAGCGGGAGCCGATACGCAGTATTTT	CASSIPGLAGADTQYF
TRBV7-9	TRBD2	many	TRBJ2-3	TGTGCCAGCAGCTTAGGCGGGAGGACAGCAGATACGCAGTATTTT	CASSLGGRTADTQYF
TRBV7-8	.	.	TRBJ1-5	TGTGCCAGCAGCCCGAGTCGGCCGGCCGATCAGCCCCAGCATTTT	CASSPSRPADQPQHF
TRBV3-1	.	.	TRBJ2-5	TGTGCCAGCAGCCAGTTTGCTCAAGAGACCCAGTACTTC	CASSQFAQETQYF
TRBV20-1	TRBD1	.	TRBJ2-5	TGCAGTGCTGAGGGACAGGGGTACCAAGAGACCCAGTACTTC	CSAEGQGYQETQYF
TRBV6-1	TRBD2	.	TRBJ2-6	TGTGCCAGCAGTGAAGCGCACCTAGCGGGGAACTCTGGGGCCAACCTCCTGACTTTC	CASSEAHLAGNSGANLLTF
TRBV29-1	.	.	TRBJ2-2	TGCAGCGTTGCGGTTCGGGGGGCCGTAACCGGGGAGCTGTTTTTT	CSVAVRGAVTGELFF
TRBV7-2	.	many	TRBJ2-3	TGTGCCAGCAGCGGGGCAGGGGTTGATACGCAGTATTTT	CASSGAGVDTQYF
TRBV12-3/TRBV12-4	.	few	TRBJ2-5	TGTGCCAGCAATATGGGATCTCAAGAGACCCAGTACTTC	CASNMGSQETQYF
TRBV5-1	.	many	TRBJ2-7	TGCGCCAGCAGCTTGACAGGGAAGGACGAGCAGTACTTC	CASSLTGKDEQYF